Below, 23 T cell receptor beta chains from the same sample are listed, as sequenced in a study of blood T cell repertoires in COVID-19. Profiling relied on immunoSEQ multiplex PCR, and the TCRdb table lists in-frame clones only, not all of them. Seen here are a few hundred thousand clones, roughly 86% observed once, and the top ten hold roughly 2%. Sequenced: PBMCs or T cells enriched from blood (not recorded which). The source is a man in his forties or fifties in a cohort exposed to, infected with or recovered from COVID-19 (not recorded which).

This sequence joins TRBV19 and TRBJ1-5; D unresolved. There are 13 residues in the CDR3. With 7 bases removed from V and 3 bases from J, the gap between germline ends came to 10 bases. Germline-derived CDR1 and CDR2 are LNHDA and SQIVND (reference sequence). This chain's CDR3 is CASTSKNNQPQHF. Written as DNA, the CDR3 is TGTGCCAGTACCAGTAAAAACAATCAGCCCCAGCATTTT.

DNA for the CDR3: TGCGCCAGCAGTCCGGGGGGCAGTTCTTGGGGTGAGCAGTTCTTC. It codes for CASSPGGSSWGEQFF. V and J are TRBV10-1 and TRBJ2-1; D perhaps matches TRBD2 (7 bases). CDR1 and CDR2 (germline): WNHNN, SYGVQD (reference sequence). This CDR3 comprises 15 residues. Trimming stripped 5 bases from V and 9 bases from J, with 20 bases between.

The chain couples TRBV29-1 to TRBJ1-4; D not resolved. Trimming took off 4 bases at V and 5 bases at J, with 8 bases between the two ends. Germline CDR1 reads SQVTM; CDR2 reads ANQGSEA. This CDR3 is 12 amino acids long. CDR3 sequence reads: CSVVGENEKLFF. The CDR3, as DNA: TGCAGCGTTGTCGGGGAAAATGAAAAACTGTTTTTT.

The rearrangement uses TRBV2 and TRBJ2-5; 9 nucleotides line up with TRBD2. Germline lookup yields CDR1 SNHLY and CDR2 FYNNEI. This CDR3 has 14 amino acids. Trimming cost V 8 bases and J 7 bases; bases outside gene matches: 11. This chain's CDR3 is CASRLSLAGTTQYF. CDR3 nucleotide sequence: TGTGCCAGCCGACTGAGTCTAGCGGGGACGACCCAGTACTTC.

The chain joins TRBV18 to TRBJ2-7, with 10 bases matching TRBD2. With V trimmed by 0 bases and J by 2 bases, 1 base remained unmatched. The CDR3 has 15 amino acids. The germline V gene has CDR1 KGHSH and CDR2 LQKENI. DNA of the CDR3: TGTGCCAGCTCACCACCTACTAGCGGGGCCTACGAGCAGTACTTC. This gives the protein CASSPPTSGAYEQYF.

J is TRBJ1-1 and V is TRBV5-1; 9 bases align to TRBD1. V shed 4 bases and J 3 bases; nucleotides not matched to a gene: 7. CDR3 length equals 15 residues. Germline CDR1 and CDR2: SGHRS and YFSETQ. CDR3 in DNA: TGCGCCAGCAGCCCAAGACAGGGGGTTTACACTGAAGCTTTCTTT. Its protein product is CASSPRQGVYTEAFF.

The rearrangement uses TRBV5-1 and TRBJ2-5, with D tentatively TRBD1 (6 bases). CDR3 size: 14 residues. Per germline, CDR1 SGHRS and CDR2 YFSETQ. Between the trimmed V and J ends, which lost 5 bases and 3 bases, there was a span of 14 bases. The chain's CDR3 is CASSVGQGKETQYF. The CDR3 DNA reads TGCGCCAGCAGTGTGGGACAAGGTAAAGAGACCCAGTACTTC.

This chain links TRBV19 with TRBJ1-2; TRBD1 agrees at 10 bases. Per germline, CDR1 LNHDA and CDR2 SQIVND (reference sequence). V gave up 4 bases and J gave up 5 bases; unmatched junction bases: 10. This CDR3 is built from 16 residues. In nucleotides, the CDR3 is TGTGCCAGTAGTACTACGGGACAGGGGATCCGTTATGGCTACACCTTC. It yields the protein CASSTTGQGIRYGYTF.

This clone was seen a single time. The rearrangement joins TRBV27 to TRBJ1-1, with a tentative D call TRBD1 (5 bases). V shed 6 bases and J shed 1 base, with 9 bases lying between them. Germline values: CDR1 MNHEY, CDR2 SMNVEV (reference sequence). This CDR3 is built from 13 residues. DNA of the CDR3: TGTGCCAGCAGATACAGGTCGAACACTGAAGCTTTCTTT. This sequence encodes CASRYRSNTEAFF.

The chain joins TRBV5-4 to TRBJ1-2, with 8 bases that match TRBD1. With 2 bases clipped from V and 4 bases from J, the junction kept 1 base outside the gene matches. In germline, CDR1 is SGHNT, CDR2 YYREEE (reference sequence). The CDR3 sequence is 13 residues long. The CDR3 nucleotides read TGTGCCAGCAGCTTTACAGGGGGCTATGGCTACACCTTC. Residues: CASSFTGGYGYTF.

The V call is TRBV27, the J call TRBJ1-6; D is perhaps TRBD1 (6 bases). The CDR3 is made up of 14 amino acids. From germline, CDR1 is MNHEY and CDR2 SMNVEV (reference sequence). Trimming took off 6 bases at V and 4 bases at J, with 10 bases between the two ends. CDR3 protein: CASSTGMYNSPLHF. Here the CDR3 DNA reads TGTGCCAGCAGCACAGGGATGTATAATTCACCCCTCCACTTT.

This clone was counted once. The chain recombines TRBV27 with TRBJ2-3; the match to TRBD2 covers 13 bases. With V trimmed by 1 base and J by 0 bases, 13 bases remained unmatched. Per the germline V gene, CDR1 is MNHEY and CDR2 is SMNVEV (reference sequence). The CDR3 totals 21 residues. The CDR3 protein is CASSLFVIRTSGSVSTDTQYF. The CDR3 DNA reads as TGTGCCAGCAGTTTATTCGTAATCAGGACTAGCGGGAGTGTGAGCACAGATACGCAGTATTTT.

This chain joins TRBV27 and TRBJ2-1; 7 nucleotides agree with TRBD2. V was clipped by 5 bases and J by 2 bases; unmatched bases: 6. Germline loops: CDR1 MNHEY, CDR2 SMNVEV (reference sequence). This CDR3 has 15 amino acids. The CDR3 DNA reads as TGTGCCAGCAGTCAACTAGCGAGAGCCTACAATGAGCAGTTCTTC. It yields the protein CASSQLARAYNEQFF.

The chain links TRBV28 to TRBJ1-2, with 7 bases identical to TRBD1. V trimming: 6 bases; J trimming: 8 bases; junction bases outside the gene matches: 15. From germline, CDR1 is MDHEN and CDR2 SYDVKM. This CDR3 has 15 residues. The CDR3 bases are TGTGCCAGCAGCACACGACTAGGGACAGTCGACGGCTACACCTTC. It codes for CASSTRLGTVDGYTF.

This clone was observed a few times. The CDR3, as DNA: TGTGCCAGCAGCCGAACTAGCGGGGGACTCCTCAATGAGCAGTTCTTC. It yields the protein CASSRTSGGLLNEQFF. This chain joins TRBV11-3 and TRBJ2-1; 11 bases agree with TRBD2. From germline, CDR1 is SGHNT and CDR2 YENEEA. The CDR3 runs 16 residues. With 5 bases clipped from V and 6 bases from J, the junction kept 9 bases outside the gene matches.

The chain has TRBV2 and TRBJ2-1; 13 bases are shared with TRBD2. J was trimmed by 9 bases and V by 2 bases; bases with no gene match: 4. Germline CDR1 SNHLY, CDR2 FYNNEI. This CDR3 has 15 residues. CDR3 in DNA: TGTGCCAGCAGTGAATTACTAGCGGGAGGGGTTGAGCAGTTCTTC. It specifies CASSELLAGGVEQFF.

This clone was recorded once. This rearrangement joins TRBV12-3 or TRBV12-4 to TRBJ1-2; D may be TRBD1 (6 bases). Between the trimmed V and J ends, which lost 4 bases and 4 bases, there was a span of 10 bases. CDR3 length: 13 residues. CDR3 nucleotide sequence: TGTGCCAGCAGTTATGACAGGACCTATGGCTACACCTTC. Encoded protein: CASSYDRTYGYTF.

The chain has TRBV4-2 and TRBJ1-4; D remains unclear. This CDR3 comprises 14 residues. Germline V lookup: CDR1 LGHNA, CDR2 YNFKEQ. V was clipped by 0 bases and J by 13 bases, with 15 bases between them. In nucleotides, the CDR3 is TGTGCCAGCAGCCAAGAAGGAGGGCCAGGTACACTGTTTTTT. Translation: CASSQEGGPGTLFF.

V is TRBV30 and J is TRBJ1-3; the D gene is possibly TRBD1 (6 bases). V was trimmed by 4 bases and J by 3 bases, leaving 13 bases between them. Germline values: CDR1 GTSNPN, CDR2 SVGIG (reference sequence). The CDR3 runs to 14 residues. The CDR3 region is CAWNRVFVGNTIYF. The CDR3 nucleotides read TGTGCCTGGAACAGGGTGTTTGTTGGAAACACCATATATTTT.

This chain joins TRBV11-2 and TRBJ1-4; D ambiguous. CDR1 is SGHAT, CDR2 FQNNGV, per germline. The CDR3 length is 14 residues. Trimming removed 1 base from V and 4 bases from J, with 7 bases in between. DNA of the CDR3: TGTGCCAGCAGCTTAGGATCCGGTAATGAAAAACTGTTTTTT. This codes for CASSLGSGNEKLFF.

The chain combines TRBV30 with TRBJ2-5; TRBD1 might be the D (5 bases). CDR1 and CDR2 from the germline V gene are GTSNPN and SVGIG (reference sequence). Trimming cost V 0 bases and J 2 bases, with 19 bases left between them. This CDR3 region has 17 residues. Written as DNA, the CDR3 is TGTGCCTGGAGTGTATGGGGTGGGGCTCGCCAACAAGAGACCCAGTACTTC. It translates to CAWSVWGGARQQETQYF.

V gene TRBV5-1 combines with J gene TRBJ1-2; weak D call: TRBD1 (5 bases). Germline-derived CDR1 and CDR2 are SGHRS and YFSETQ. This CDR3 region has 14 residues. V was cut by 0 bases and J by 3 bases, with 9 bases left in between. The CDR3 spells CASSLVVRDYGYTF. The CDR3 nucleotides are TGCGCCAGCAGCTTGGTCGTCAGGGACTATGGCTACACCTTC.

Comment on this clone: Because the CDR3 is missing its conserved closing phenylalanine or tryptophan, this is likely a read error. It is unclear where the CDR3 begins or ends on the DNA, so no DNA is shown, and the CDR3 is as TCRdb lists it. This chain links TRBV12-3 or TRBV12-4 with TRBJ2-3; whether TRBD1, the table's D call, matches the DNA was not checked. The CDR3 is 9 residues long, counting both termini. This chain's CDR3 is CASSHGHIL.